This T cell receptor beta chain was captured by sequencing in a study of shared clonotypes between healthy human individuals. Study context: The cohort had a couple of women and a few men, ages 18 to 49. Points from the study as a whole: The study generally estimated greater richness for naive than memory subsets.

Subsets obtained from CD4+ cells comprised CD45RA+ naive and CD45RA-negative memory cells. TCRdb's table, derived via immunoSEQ multiplex PCR, lists solely in-frame clones and lacks some. This table holds about 710,000 clones, roughly 72% found once. This CDR3 region has 18 residues. Germline lookup yields CDR1 MGHRA and CDR2 YSYEKL. Trimming pared 0 bases from V and 2 bases from J, leaving 16 bases between. Details on this clone: The antigen remains unidentified.

Sequences were obtained from memory CD4+ T cells sorted from blood. As to subset: CD45RA-negative fraction. The chain links TRBV4-1 to TRBJ2-2; possibly TRBD2 for D (6 bases). The clonotype comes from a woman aged 25 to 39 in good health. The CDR3 DNA reads as TGCGCCAGCAGCCAAGATCGATCAGCGGAGGGAAACACCGGGGAGCTGTTTTTT. Residues: CASSQDRSAEGNTGELFF.